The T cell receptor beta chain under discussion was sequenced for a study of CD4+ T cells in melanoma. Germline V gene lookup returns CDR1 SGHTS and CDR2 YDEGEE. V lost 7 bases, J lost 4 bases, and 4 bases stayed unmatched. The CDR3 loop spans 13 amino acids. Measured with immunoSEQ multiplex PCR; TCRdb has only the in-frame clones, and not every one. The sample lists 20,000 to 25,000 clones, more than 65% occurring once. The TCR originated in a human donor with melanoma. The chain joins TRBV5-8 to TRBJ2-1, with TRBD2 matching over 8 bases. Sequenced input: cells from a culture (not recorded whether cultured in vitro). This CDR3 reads CASWRGEYNEQFF. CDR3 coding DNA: TGTGCCAGCTGGCGGGGGGAATACAATGAGCAGTTCTTC.